These 26 T cell receptor beta chains came from one sample sequenced in a study of beta chain features in type 1 diabetes. Expressed TCRB transcripts were sequenced after all isolated RNA was converted to cDNA. The method was immunoSEQ multiplex PCR; TCRdb's version includes in-frame clones alone and lacks a portion of them. The sample holds about 320,000 clones; about 15% are singletons and the top ten take about 6.6%. Sequencing was done on a sample of central memory CD4+ T cells from blood. These receptors came from a man under 40 in good health.

This clone was observed a few times. The J gene is TRBJ2-6, the V gene TRBV2; D is ambiguous. The germline V and J ends were trimmed by 10 bases and 2 bases, with 12 bases remaining between them. CDR3 length equals 14 residues. The V gene's germline CDR1 is SNHLY and CDR2 FYNNEI. The CDR3 coding sequence is TGTGCCATCTCAACACGGCCTGGGGCCAACGTCCTGACTTTC. It specifies CAISTRPGANVLTF.

This clone was counted a few times. V gene TRBV18 combines with J gene TRBJ2-5; D remains ambiguous. Germline V CDR1 and CDR2: KGHSH, LQKENI. This CDR3 spans 16 amino acids. Trimming took off 4 bases at V and 5 bases at J, with 20 bases between the two ends. The CDR3 here is CASSRSHLELMETQYF. In DNA form, the CDR3 reads TGTGCCAGCTCACGAAGCCATCTAGAGCTGATGGAGACCCAGTACTTC.

The chain carries TRBV5-1 and TRBJ1-1, with no clear D. CDR1 is SGHRS, CDR2 YFSETQ, per germline. This CDR3 spans 13 amino acids. Trimming left V 4 bases short and J 3 bases short, with 10 bases between. The DNA for the CDR3 is TGCGCCAGCAGCCTTGACCAGGACACTGAAGCTTTCTTT. Translating it yields CASSLDQDTEAFF.

The chain has TRBV7-7 and TRBJ1-5; TRBD1 is a possible D gene (6 bases). The CDR3 extends over 14 amino acids. The germline V and J ends were trimmed by 4 bases and 8 bases, with 15 bases remaining between them. Germline V gene data show CDR1 as SSHAT and CDR2 as FNYEAQ (reference sequence). The CDR3, as DNA: TGTGCCAGCAGCTCTACGGGGGCCGAGGAGCCCCAGCATTTT. Translating it yields CASSSTGAEEPQHF.

The chain joins TRBV28 to TRBJ1-2; D remains ambiguous. This CDR3 contains 13 residues. V was cut by 2 bases and J by 3 bases, with 7 bases left in between. The V gene's germline CDR1 is MDHEN and CDR2 SYDVKM. The CDR3 loop reads CASSLKSDYGYTF. CDR3 DNA: TGTGCCAGCAGTTTAAAGTCAGACTATGGCTACACCTTC.

This clone occurred many times. J is TRBJ2-4 and V is TRBV5-4, with TRBD2 matching 7 bases. Germline lookup yields CDR1 SGHNT and CDR2 YYREEE (reference sequence). CDR3 length: 15 residues. The ends lost 4 bases at V and 5 bases at J; junction bases unmatched: 9. CDR3 residues: CASSVSGSAQNIQYF. The CDR3 coding sequence is TGTGCCAGCAGCGTTAGCGGGTCTGCTCAAAACATTCAGTACTTC. The full variable domain, completed using reference TRBV5-4 and TRBJ2-4, is ETGVTQSPTHLIKTRGQQVTLRCSSQSGHNTVSWYQQALGQGPQFIFQYYREEENGRGNFPPRFSGLQFPNYSSELNVNALELDDSALYLCASSVSGSAQNIQYFGAGTRLSVL.

The CDR3 spells CASSPTGRSYEQYF. The CDR3 bases are TGTGCCAGCAGTCCTACCGGGAGGTCCTACGAGCAGTACTTC. The chain is built from TRBV6-5 and TRBJ2-7, with TRBD2 matching 7 bases. The CDR3 consists of 14 residues. V was pared by 5 bases and J by 1 base, with 5 bases of the junction left unmatched. Germline assignment: CDR1 MNHEY and CDR2 SVGAGI.

This clone was found a few times. The chain employs TRBV10-3 and TRBJ2-7; 11 bases align to TRBD1. The J segment lost 6 bases and the V segment lost 5 bases, leaving 9 bases of the junction unmatched. Germline V gives CDR1 ENHRY, CDR2 SYGVKD. The CDR3 totals 15 residues. CDR3 nucleotides: TGTGCCATCAGTCCCGGACAGGGGGCTCCGGGCGAGCAGTACTTC. Translation gives CAISPGQGAPGEQYF.

This clone was seen more than once but under ten times. The rearrangement joins TRBV30 to TRBJ2-5, with TRBD2 identical over 11 bases. The CDR3 totals 16 residues. The V segment lost 3 bases and the J segment 0 bases; nucleotides outside the gene matches: 6. CDR1 GTSNPN and CDR2 SVGIG come from the germline V gene (reference sequence). CDR3 in DNA: TGTGCCTGGAGCGGTGGGACTAGCGGCTACCAAGAGACCCAGTACTTC. Translating it yields CAWSGGTSGYQETQYF.

The sample holds a few counts of this clone. The chain uses TRBV27 and TRBJ2-5; 8 bases align to TRBD1. CDR1 MNHEY and CDR2 SMNVEV come from the germline V gene (reference sequence). The CDR3 totals 14 residues. V shed 6 bases, J shed 4 bases, and the junction held 7 bases outside the gene matches. DNA of the CDR3: TGTGCCAGCAGCAGCAGGGGGCGAGGAGAGACCCAGTACTTC. It specifies CASSSRGRGETQYF.

The rearrangement links TRBV7-7 to TRBJ1-1, with 7 positions matching TRBD1. V lost 5 bases to trimming and J lost 4 bases; unmatched junction nucleotides: 7. The length of the CDR3 is 14 residues. CDR1 and CDR2 from the germline V gene are SSHAT and FNYEAQ (reference sequence). CDR3 protein: CASSTRQGSTEAFF. The DNA of the CDR3 is TGTGCCAGCAGCACAAGACAGGGATCCACTGAAGCTTTCTTT.

The V and J genes are TRBV5-6 and TRBJ1-3, with D possibly TRBD1 on 6 matching bases. The CDR3 covers 16 residues. Germline V lookup: CDR1 SGHDT, CDR2 YYEEEE. V shed 0 bases and J shed 0 bases, with 10 bases lying between them. The CDR3 nucleotides read TGTGCCAGCAGCTTGGCACGACAGGCCTCTGGAAACACCATATATTTT. As protein: CASSLARQASGNTIYF.

The chain employs TRBV29-1 and TRBJ2-5; D could derive from TRBD1 or TRBD2 (7 bases each). Trimming left V 0 bases short and J 4 bases short, with 15 bases between. In germline, CDR1 is SQVTM, CDR2 ANQGSEA. CDR3 length equals 15 residues. In nucleotides, the CDR3 is TGCAGCGTTGAAGACCGACAGGGAGGGCTAGAGACCCAGTACTTC. Amino acid sequence: CSVEDRQGGLETQYF.

The rearrangement links TRBV19 to TRBJ1-3; no clear D gene. The CDR3 contains 15 residues. Trimming took 4 bases from V and 2 from J, leaving 12 bases between them. Germline CDR1 and CDR2: LNHDA and SQIVND (reference sequence). As DNA, the CDR3 is TGTGCCAGTAGTAATCAGCGGGTAACTGGAAACACCATATATTTT. Translated: CASSNQRVTGNTIYF.

The chain recombines TRBV11-2 with TRBJ2-1, with a weak D call TRBD1 (6 bases). The germline V and J ends were trimmed by 4 bases and 5 bases, with 9 bases remaining between them. Germline lookup yields CDR1 SGHAT and CDR2 FQNNGV. The CDR3 has 13 residues. In DNA form, the CDR3 reads TGTGCCAGCAGCTCCGGGACAAACAATGAGCAGTTCTTC. As protein: CASSSGTNNEQFF. Complete variable domain (other parts from reference TRBV11-2 and TRBJ2-1): EAGVAQSPRYKIIEKRQSVAFWCNPISGHATLYWYQQILGQGPKLLIQFQNNGVVDDSQLPKDRFSAERLKGVDSTLKIQPAKLEDSAVYLCASSSGTNNEQFFGPGTRLTVL.

This clone was counted between two and nine times. The chain carries TRBV14 and TRBJ1-2; 7 bases are a match to TRBD1. This CDR3 spans 13 amino acids. CDR1 SGHDN and CDR2 FVKESK come from the germline V gene. J was trimmed by 8 bases and V by 4 bases; bases with no gene match: 7. The CDR3 protein is CASSRTGVRGYTF. CDR3 DNA: TGTGCCAGCAGCCGTACAGGGGTGCGCGGCTACACCTTC.

This clone was observed a handful of times. The gene calls are TRBV2 and TRBJ1-3, with unresolved D. This CDR3 has 12 residues. Germline V lookup: CDR1 SNHLY, CDR2 FYNNEI. V was trimmed by 7 bases and J by 3 bases, leaving 7 bases between them. The CDR3 loop is CASKWGGNTIYF. CDR3 DNA sequence: TGTGCCAGCAAATGGGGTGGAAACACCATATATTTT.

In regard to this clone: Other DNA sequences from this sample encode an identical CDR3 as well. This rearrangement joins TRBV6-5 to TRBJ2-7; tentatively, D is TRBD1 (6 bases). Germline V gene lookup returns CDR1 MNHEY and CDR2 SVGAGI. V was pared by 6 bases and J by 0 bases, with 12 bases between. CDR3 length: 14 amino acids. Here the CDR3 DNA reads TGTGCCAGCAGACGGACAGCCAGCTCCTACGAGCAGTACTTC. Protein sequence: CASRRTASSYEQYF.

This clone was seen only a few times. This CDR3 fails to terminate in the conserved phenylalanine or tryptophan, so it likely reflects a read error. The chain links TRBV7-2 to TRBJ2-7; no firm D call. Germline V gene lookup returns CDR1 SGHTA and CDR2 FQGNSA. The CDR3 spans 15 residues. The germline V and J ends were trimmed by 5 bases and 3 bases, with 17 bases remaining between them. The chain's CDR3 is CASSLDPRHFYEQYL. The CDR3 DNA reads as TGTGCCAGCAGCCTCGACCCCAGACACTTCTACGAGCAGTACCTC.

This clone was recorded a few times. The chain carries TRBV9 and TRBJ2-5; TRBD2 aligns across 15 bases. The J call may be incorrect, as the DNA end agrees better with TRBJ2-7. CDR1 and CDR2 from the germline V gene are SGDLS and YYNGEE. The CDR3 extends over 16 amino acids. CDR3: CASSGGLAGGPVEQYF. The CDR3 bases are TGTGCCAGCAGCGGAGGACTAGCGGGGGGGCCGGTCGAGCAGTACTTC.

This clone was seen only a few times. The J gene is TRBJ1-1, the V gene TRBV28, with 9 bases lining up with TRBD1. The CDR3 length is 15 residues. CDR1 MDHEN and CDR2 SYDVKM come from the germline V gene. V shed 4 bases, J shed 4 bases, and the junction held 7 bases outside the gene matches. This CDR3 is CASSYRGHVGTEAFF. DNA for the CDR3: TGTGCCAGCAGTTACAGGGGGCATGTGGGCACTGAAGCTTTCTTT.

This clone was seen a few times. The chain links TRBV11-3 to TRBJ1-3; weak D call: TRBD1 (5 bases). Germline CDR1 SGHNT, CDR2 YENEEA. CDR3 length equals 14 residues. Trimming cost V 5 bases and J 0 bases, with 8 bases left between them. The CDR3: CASSPGRSGNTIYF. DNA of the CDR3: TGTGCCAGCAGCCCGGGGCGCTCTGGAAACACCATATATTTT.

The rearrangement uses TRBV6-1 and TRBJ2-7; 8 positions agree with TRBD1. J lost 2 bases, V lost 4 bases, and 7 bases had no gene match. The CDR3 contains 15 residues. Germline CDR1 and CDR2: MNHNS and SASEGT. CDR3 DNA: TGTGCCAGCAGTGTACAGGGGGTAGTCCCCTACGAGCAGTACGTC. This encodes CASSVQGVVPYEQYV.

This clone was seen ten or more times. The chain carries TRBV14 and TRBJ1-4, with 7 bases matching TRBD1. In germline, CDR1 is SGHDN, CDR2 FVKESK. Trimming at V came to 1 base and at J to 7 bases, leaving 6 bases not matched to a gene. The CDR3 is 15 residues long. The CDR3 coding sequence is TGTGCCAGCAGCCAAGGGACAGGAGAAGGTGAAAAACTGTTTTTT. It translates to CASSQGTGEGEKLFF.

The chain combines TRBV6-5 with TRBJ2-2; tentatively, D is TRBD2 (5 bases). Trimming took off 10 bases at V and 5 bases at J, with 17 bases between the two ends. Germline CDR1 is MNHEY and CDR2 is SVGAGI. The CDR3 totals 14 residues. CDR3 sequence (DNA): TGTGCCACGAGGGTAGAAGACCGGACCGGGGAGCTGTTTTTT. Translating gives CATRVEDRTGELFF.

The V gene is TRBV7-2, the J gene TRBJ1-2; D gene uncertain. There are 13 residues in the CDR3. Germline CDR1 and CDR2: SGHTA and FQGNSA. V lost 5 bases, J lost 2 bases, and 9 bases lay in between. DNA of the CDR3: TGTGCCAGCAGCCCCGAGTTGAACTATGGCTACACCTTC. Translation gives CASSPELNYGYTF.